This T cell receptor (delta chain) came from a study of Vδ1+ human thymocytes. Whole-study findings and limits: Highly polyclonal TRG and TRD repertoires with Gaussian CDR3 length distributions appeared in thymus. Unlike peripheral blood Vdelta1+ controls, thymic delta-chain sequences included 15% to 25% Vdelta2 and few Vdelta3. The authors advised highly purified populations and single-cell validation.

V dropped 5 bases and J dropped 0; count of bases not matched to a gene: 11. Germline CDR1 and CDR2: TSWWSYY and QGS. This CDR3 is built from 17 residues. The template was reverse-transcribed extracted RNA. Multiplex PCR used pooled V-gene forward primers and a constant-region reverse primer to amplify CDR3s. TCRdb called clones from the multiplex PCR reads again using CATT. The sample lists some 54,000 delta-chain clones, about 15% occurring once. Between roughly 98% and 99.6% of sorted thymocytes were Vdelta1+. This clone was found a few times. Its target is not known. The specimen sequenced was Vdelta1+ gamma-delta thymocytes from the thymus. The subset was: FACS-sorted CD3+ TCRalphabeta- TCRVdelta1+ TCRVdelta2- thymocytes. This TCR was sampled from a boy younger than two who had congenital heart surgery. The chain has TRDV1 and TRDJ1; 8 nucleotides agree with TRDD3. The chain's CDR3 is CALGSSTGGGYTDKLIF. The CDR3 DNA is TGTGCTCTTGGGTCATCTACGGGTGGGGGATACACCGATAAACTCATCTTT.